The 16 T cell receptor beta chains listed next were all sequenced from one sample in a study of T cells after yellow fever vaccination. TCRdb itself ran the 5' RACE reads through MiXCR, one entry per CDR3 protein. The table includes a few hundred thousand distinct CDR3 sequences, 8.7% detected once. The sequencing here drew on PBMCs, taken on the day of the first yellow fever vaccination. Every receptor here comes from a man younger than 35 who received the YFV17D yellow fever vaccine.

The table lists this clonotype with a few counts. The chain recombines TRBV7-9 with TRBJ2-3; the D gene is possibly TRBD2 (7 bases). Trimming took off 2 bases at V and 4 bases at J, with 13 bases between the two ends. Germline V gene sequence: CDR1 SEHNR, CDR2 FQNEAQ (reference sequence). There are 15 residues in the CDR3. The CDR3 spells CASSLRGAGSDTQYF. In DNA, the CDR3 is TGTGCCAGCAGCTTACGGGGGGCGGGATCAGATACGCAGTATTTT.

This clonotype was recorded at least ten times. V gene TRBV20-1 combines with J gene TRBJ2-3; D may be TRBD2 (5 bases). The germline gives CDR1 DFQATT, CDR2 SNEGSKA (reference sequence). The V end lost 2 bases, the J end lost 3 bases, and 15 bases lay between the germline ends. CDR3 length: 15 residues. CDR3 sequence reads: CSARSPHRGTDTQYF. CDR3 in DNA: TGCAGTGCTAGAAGCCCACACCGGGGTACAGATACGCAGTATTTT.

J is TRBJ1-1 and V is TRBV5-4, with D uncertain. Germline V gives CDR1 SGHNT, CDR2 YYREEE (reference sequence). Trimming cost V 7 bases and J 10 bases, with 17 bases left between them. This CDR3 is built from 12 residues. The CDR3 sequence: CASPLRGGPAFF. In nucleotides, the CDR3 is TGTGCCAGCCCCTTACGTGGCGGACCAGCTTTCTTT.

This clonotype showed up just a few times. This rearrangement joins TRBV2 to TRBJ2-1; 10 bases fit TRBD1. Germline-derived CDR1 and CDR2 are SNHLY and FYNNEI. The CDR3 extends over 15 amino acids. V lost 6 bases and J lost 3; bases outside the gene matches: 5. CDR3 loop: CASSFRDRGYNEQFF. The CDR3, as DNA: TGTGCCAGCAGCTTCCGGGACAGGGGCTACAATGAGCAGTTCTTC.

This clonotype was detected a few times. As DNA, the CDR3 is TGTGCCAGCAGTTTCGGGAGCGCGATCGGCGAGCAGTACTTC. It translates to CASSFGSAIGEQYF. The V call is TRBV12-3 or TRBV12-4, the J call TRBJ2-7; tentative D call: TRBD2 (6 bases). CDR3 size: 14 residues. Trimming removed 3 bases from V and 6 bases from J, with 15 bases in between.

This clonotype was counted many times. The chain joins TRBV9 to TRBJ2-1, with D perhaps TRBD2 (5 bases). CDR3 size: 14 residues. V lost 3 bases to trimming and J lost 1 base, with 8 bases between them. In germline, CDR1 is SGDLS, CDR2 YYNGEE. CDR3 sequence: CASSGSGSYNEQFF. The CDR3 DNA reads TGTGCCAGCAGCGGGAGCGGTTCCTACAATGAGCAGTTCTTC.

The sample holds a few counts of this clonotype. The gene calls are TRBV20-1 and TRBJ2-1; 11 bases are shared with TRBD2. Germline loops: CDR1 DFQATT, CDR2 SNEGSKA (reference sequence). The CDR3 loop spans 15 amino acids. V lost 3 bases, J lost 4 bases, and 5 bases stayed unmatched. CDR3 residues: CSASELAGVYNEQFF. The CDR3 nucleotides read TGCAGTGCTAGTGAACTAGCGGGGGTGTACAATGAGCAGTTCTTC.

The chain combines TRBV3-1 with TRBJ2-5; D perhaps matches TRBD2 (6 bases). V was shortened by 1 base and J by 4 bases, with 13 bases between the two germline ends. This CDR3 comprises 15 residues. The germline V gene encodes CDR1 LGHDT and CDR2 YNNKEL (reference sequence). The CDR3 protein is CASSQGGRRRETQYF. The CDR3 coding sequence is TGTGCCAGCAGCCAAGGGGGGAGGCGCCGAGAGACCCAGTACTTC.

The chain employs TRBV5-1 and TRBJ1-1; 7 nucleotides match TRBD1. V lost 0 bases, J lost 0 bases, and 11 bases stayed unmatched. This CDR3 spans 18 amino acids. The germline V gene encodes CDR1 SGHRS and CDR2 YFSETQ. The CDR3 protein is CASSLGPLTGNLNTEAFF. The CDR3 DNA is TGCGCCAGCAGCTTGGGTCCCCTGACAGGGAACCTGAACACTGAAGCTTTCTTT.

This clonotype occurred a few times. CDR3 sequence: CASSLLGQDNSPLHF. The CDR3 nucleotides are TGTGCCAGCAGCTTACTGGGACAGGATAATTCACCCCTCCACTTT. V usage is TRBV7-8 and J usage is TRBJ1-6; 8 nucleotides align to TRBD1. Germline lookup yields CDR1 SGHVS and CDR2 FQNEAQ. The CDR3 extends over 15 amino acids. Trimming removed 2 bases from V and 5 bases from J; junction bases left unmatched: 2.

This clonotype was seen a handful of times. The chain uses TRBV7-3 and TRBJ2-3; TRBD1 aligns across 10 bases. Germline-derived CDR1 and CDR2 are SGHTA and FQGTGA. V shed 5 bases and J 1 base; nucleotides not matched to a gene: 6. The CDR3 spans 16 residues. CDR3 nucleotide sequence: TGTGCCAGCAGCCTGTCCGGGACAGGGGGCACAGATACGCAGTATTTT. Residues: CASSLSGTGGTDTQYF.

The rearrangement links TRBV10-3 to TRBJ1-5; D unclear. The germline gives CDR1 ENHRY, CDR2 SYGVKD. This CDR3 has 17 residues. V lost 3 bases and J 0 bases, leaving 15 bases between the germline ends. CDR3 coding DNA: TGTGCCATCAGTGAAAGGCGGCCTAATTATAGCAATCAGCCCCAGCATTTT. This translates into CAISERRPNYSNQPQHF.

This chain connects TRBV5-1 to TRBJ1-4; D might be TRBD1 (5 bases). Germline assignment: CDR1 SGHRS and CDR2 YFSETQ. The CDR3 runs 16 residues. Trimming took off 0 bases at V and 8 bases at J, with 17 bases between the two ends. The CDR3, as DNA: TGCGCCAGCAGCTTGGCCATGGGGGGAGACGAGGAAAAACTGTTTTTT. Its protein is CASSLAMGGDEEKLFF.

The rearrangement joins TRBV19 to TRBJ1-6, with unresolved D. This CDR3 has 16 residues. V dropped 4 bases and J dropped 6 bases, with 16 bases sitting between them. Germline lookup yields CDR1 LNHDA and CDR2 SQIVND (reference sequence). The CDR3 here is CASSRDLPSGNSPLHF. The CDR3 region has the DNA TGTGCCAGTAGTAGGGATCTACCCTCGGGTAATTCACCCCTCCACTTT.

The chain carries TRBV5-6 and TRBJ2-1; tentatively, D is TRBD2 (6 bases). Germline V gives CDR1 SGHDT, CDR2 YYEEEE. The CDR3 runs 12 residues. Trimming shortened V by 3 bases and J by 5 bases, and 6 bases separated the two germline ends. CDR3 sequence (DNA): TGTGCCAGCAGCTGGGGGGACAATGAGCAGTTCTTC. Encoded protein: CASSWGDNEQFF.

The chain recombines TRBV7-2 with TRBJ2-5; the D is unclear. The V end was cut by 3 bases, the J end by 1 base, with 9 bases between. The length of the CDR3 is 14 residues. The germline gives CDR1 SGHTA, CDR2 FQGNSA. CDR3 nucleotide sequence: TGTGCCAGCAGCTTCCAACCTTCCCAAGAGACCCAGTACTTC. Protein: CASSFQPSQETQYF.